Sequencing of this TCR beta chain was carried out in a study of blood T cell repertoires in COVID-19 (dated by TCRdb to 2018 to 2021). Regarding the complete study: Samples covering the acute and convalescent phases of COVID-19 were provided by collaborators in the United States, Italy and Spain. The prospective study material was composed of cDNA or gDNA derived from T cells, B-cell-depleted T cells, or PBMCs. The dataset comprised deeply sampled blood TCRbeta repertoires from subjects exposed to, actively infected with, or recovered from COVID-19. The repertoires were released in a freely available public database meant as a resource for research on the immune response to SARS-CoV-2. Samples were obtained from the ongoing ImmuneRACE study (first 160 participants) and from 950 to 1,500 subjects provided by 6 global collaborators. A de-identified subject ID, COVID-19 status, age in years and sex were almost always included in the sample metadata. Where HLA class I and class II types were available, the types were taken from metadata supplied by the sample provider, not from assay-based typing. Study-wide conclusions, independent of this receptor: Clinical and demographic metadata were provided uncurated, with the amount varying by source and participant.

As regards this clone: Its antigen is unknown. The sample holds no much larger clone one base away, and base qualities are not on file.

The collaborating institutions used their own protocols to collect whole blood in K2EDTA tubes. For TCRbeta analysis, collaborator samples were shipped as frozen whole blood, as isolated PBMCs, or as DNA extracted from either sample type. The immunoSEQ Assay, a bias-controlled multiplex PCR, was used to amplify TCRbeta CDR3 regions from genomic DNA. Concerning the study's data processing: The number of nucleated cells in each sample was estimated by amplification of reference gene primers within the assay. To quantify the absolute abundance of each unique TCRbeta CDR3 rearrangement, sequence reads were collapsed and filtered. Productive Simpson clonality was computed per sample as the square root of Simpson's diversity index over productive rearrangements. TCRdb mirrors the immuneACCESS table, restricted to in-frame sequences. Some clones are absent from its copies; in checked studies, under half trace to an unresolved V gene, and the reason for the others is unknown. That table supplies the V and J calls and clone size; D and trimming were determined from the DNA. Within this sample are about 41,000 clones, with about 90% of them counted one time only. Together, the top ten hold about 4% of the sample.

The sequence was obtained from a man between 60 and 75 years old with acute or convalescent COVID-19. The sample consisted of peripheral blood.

The CDR3 here reads CATSRDPGLINEQFF. The sequenced DNA is TGTGCCACCAGCAGAGACCCGGGACTGATCAATGAGCAGTTCTTC. The rearrangement combines TRBV15 with TRBJ2-1; the D region possibly corresponds to TRBD2 (6 bases align). V is reduced by 0 bases and J by 6 bases, leaving a spacing of 12 bases between them. The CDR1 and CDR2 encoded by the germline V gene (reference sequence) are LNHNV and YYDKDF. Its CDR3 holds 15 amino acids, cysteine through phenylalanine. Kept here is only the CDR3 DNA, which spans 45 bases and is read in frame from base 1.